This entry is about one T cell receptor beta chain. The data originate from a study of shared clonotypes between healthy human individuals. TCRdb keeps only in-frame clones here, not all; method: immunoSEQ multiplex PCR. This table has over 850,000 clones, 70% to 80% appearing once. Germline CDR1 reads MNHEY; CDR2 reads SMNVEV (reference sequence). This CDR3 is 16 amino acids long. V was shortened by 4 bases and J by 3 bases, with 18 bases between the two germline ends. The rearrangement uses TRBV27 and TRBJ2-5; D remains unclear. Sequenced sample: memory CD4+ T cells from PBMCs. Subset given: CD45RA-negative fraction. The TCR sequence derives from a young man in good health. Some clones in this sample may be carry-over from other donors' samples. The CDR3 here is CASSSAPGRMKETQYF. CDR3 in DNA: TGTGCCAGCAGTTCCGCTCCAGGACGGATGAAAGAGACCCAGTACTTC.